A single T cell receptor beta chain is shown here with its context. What it binds is unknown. The data derive from a study of cytomegalovirus exposure and HLA in healthy donors. Regarding the study as a whole: HLA-A and HLA-B allele assignments for most subjects were reportedly predicted accurately using TCR beta sequences. HLA restriction was apparent for most CMV-associated TCR beta chains in a later analysis. In a later analysis, HLA-associated beta chains showed higher expansion and lower generation probabilities than comparable chains.

PCR employed 60 Vbeta and 13 Jbeta primers. Sequenced by immunoSEQ multiplex PCR; TCRdb stores in-frame clones only, minus some. Among about 150,000 clones listed, roughly 74% were seen once. This TCR derives from a man aged 18 to 35 in good health and CMV-seronegative. The sample consisted of PBMCs.

The CDR3: CSVSRVLNNEQFF. The CDR3 nucleotides are TGCAGCGTTAGCCGGGTCCTAAACAATGAGCAGTTCTTC. The chain carries TRBV29-1 and TRBJ2-1; D uncertain. CDR1 and CDR2 from the germline V gene are SQVTM and ANQGSEA. The CDR3 totals 13 residues. Trimming pared 5 bases from V and 5 bases from J, leaving 13 bases between.